This TCR beta chain was recorded in a study of blood T cell repertoires in COVID-19. Study-wide context: Sites across the United States, Italy and Spain contributed samples from acute and convalescent COVID-19. Sample material is recorded as cDNA or gDNA derived from T cells, B-cell-depleted T cells, or PBMCs.

This clone has only a few counts. V was cut by 1 base and J by 4 bases, with 13 bases left in between. CDR1 and CDR2 from the germline V gene are MDHEN and SYDVKM. CDR3 length: 15 amino acids. The authors' processing: Amplified reference gene primers provided the basis for estimating nucleated cell counts. The assay was immunoSEQ multiplex PCR, and TCRdb's table has in-frame clones only and misses some. V and J calls and clone size are given by that table; D and trimming were obtained from the DNA. The sample has 300,000 to 400,000 clones, about 89% seen once. Seattle's cohort entered during active infection and was followed longitudinally.

The chain joins TRBV28 to TRBJ1-1, with D maybe TRBD1 (5 bases). This sequence was found in a woman aged 45-60 years with COVID-19, enrolled during active disease. Sequencing used peripheral blood. The CDR3, as DNA: TGTGCCAGCAGTTTATTTACAGGTGGGATCACTGAAGCTTTCTTT. Translated: CASSLFTGGITEAFF.